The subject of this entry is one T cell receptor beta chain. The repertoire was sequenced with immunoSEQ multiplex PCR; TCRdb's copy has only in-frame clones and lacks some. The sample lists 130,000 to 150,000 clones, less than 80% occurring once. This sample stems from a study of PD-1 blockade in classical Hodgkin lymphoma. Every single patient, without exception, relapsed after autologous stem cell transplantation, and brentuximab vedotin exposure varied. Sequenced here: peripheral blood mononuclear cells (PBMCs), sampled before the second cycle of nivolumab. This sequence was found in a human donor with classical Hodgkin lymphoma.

CDR3 nucleotide sequence: TGCGCCAGCAGCGCCGTCCTAGGTGGGGGTGAGCAGTTCTTC. It specifies CASSAVLGGGEQFF. This chain joins TRBV5-1 and TRBJ2-1; D possibly uses TRBD1 or TRBD2 (5 bases each). The CDR3 spans 14 residues. Germline V CDR1 and CDR2: SGHRS, YFSETQ. V was pared by 4 bases and J by 9 bases, with 17 bases between.